The sequence of this TCR beta chain was determined in a study of blood T cell repertoires in COVID-19. Study at large: Donors in the United States, Italy and Spain gave samples during acute or convalescent COVID-19. The cDNA or gDNA used as material had been derived from T cells, B-cell-depleted T cells, or PBMCs.

In the authors' methods: Estimates of nucleated cell counts were drawn from the amplification of reference gene primers. Generated by immunoSEQ multiplex PCR, the TCRdb table keeps only in-frame clones and is missing some. The V and J calls and clone size come from that table; D and trimming were worked out from the DNA. The sample comprises around 300,000 clones, about 93% of which are singletons, and 6% to 7% rests with the top ten. The CDR3 runs 14 residues. Per the germline V gene, CDR1 is MDHEN and CDR2 is SYDVKM. V shed 6 bases, J shed 5 bases, and the junction held 7 bases outside the gene matches. During active infection, Seattle patients enrolled and were then monitored through disease.

V and J are TRBV28 and TRBJ1-5, with 7 bases fitting TRBD1. Sequences were obtained from peripheral blood. This receptor was taken from a woman in her twenties or thirties with COVID-19, enrolled during active disease. The DNA for the CDR3 is TGTGCCAGCAGCCCGGGACAGCGATATCAGCCCCAGCATTTT. Translating gives CASSPGQRYQPQHF. The whole variable domain, remainder taken from reference TRBV28 and TRBJ1-5, is DVKVTQSSRYLVKRTGEKVFLECVQDMDHENMFWYRQDPGLGLRLIYFSYDVKMKEKGDIPEGYSVSREKKERFSLILESASTNQTSMYLCASSPGQRYQPQHFGDGTRLSIL.